The rows below give T cell receptor beta chains drawn from one sample of a study of T cells after yellow fever vaccination. TCRdb called the 5' RACE reads again in MiXCR, with one record for every CDR3 protein. The sample holds about 85,000 distinct CDR3 sequences; 13% are singletons and the top ten take around 25%. Sequenced here: CD8+ T cells not binding an NS4B(214-222) dextramer, sorted from PBMCs, sampled 21 days after the first yellow fever vaccination. The receptors were sampled from a man younger than 35 who received the YFV17D yellow fever vaccine. CDR3s include the opening cysteine and the closing phenylalanine or tryptophan. Each record gives: V gene, clone size, J gene, CDR3 length, CDR3 protein. Part of the rows lack a size; the others show once, few, many or a class for expanded clones.

TRBV20-1	.	TRBJ1-1	13	CSARGTGNTEAFF
TRBV4-1	.	TRBJ1-5	14	CASSQVGGYQPQHF
TRBV5-6	.	TRBJ2-2	16	CASSSSRGEWPRELFF
TRBV29-1	.	TRBJ2-1	12	CSVAGRGYEQFF
TRBV29-1	few	TRBJ2-1	13	CSVEGVPEYEQFF
TRBV12-3/TRBV12-4	.	TRBJ1-3	14	CASSLSGSGNTIYF
TRBV19	.	TRBJ2-2	15	CASRTWGALTGELFF
TRBV4-3	few	TRBJ2-7	13	CASSQDGQAEQYF
TRBV7-6	few	TRBJ1-5	15	CASSLGQGAYQPQHF
TRBV7-2	.	TRBJ1-5	16	CASSLIPGVLTQPQHF
TRBV14	.	TRBJ2-1	15	CASSQQDRSYNEQFF
TRBV28	few	TRBJ2-5	16	CASSRDRGNLQETQYF
TRBV12-3/TRBV12-4	few	TRBJ2-2	12	CASSLAAGELFF
TRBV4-2	few	TRBJ2-7	11	CASSRLNEQYF
TRBV20-1	many	TRBJ2-5	13	CSASADLRETQYF
TRBV6-5	.	TRBJ2-2	15	CASSYGPGDTGELFF
TRBV7-2	.	TRBJ1-4	15	CASSPRQGAWEKLFF
TRBV24-1	few	TRBJ2-1	13	CATSDLEGQGGLF
TRBV7-6	few	TRBJ2-2	16	CASSLLGGQDTGELFF
TRBV3-1	.	TRBJ1-4	15	CASSRPVATNEKLFF
TRBV6-1	.	TRBJ2-7	14	CASSPRKVYYEQYF
TRBV10-2	.	TRBJ2-5	14	CASSDPGGAETQYF
TRBV4-3	.	TRBJ1-2	14	CASSQGREVDGYTF
TRBV6-2/TRBV6-3	.	TRBJ2-7	13	CASSYRQDYEQYF
TRBV27	few	TRBJ2-5	15	CASSLGPGGQETQYF
TRBV28	few	TRBJ2-7	13	CASSLGDNYEQYF
TRBV19	.	TRBJ2-7	13	CASSIGTGYEQYF
TRBV7-9	.	TRBJ2-3	17	CASSSTKGGWVTDTQYF
TRBV5-6	few	TRBJ1-5	16	CASSATGGGSNQPQHF
TRBV15	.	TRBJ2-7	14	CATSSAGMGYEQYF
TRBV5-1	.	TRBJ2-1	15	CASSHDSYSYNEQFF
TRBV28	.	TRBJ1-1	12	CASRLWGTEAFF
TRBV9	few	TRBJ2-5	13	CASSAGLSHTQYF
TRBV4-1	few	TRBJ1-2	15	CASSQDPERVLGYTF
TRBV13	few	TRBJ2-5	15	CASRAGTGVTETQYF
TRBV11-2	few	TRBJ1-1	13	CASSLGTGFEAFF
TRBV5-5	few	TRBJ1-1	14	CASSFGGGLTEAFF
TRBV19	.	TRBJ2-3	13	CASRSSAADTQYF
TRBV15	few	TRBJ2-5	16	CATSTRLEILQETQYF
TRBV7-6	.	TRBJ1-6	15	CASSVVSSYNSPLHF
TRBV5-5	few	TRBJ2-7	15	CASSLGEGMTYEQYF
TRBV7-3	.	TRBJ2-5	14	CASSLTFGSETQYF
TRBV4-1	few	TRBJ2-1	15	CASSLPGLAYNEQFF
TRBV4-1	.	TRBJ1-3	16	CASSQTPWDSGNTIYF